This is a list of T cell receptor beta chains from one sample in a study of Graves' ophthalmopathy and Graves' hyperthyroidism. One entry per CDR3 protein results from TCRdb running MiXCR on the multiplex PCR reads. The table has around 660,000 distinct CDR3 sequences, roughly 41% seen once. Material: peripheral blood. These receptors all come from an adult man with Graves' ophthalmopathy. Both conserved end residues are part of each CDR3. Fields, in order: J gene, D gene, clone size, V gene, CDR3 protein, CDR3 DNA. A D gene is named only where the DNA matches it firmly. Part of the rows lack a size; the others show once, few, many or a class for expanded clones.

j_call: TRBJ1-1; d_call: .; clone_size: many; v_call: TRBV20-1; cdr3_aa: CSALRAGNTEAFF; cdr3_nt: TGCAGTGCGCTGCGGGCAGGGAACACTGAAGCTTTCTTT
j_call: TRBJ1-5; d_call: .; clone_size: .; v_call: TRBV5-1; cdr3_aa: CASSFSSNQLQHF; cdr3_nt: TGCGCCAGCAGCTTTAGCAGCAATCAGCTCCAGCATTTT
j_call: TRBJ1-2; d_call: TRBD1; clone_size: .; v_call: TRBV19; cdr3_aa: CASGKTGQGGYGYTF; cdr3_nt: TGTGCCAGCGGAAAGACGGGACAGGGAGGCTATGGCTACACCTTC
j_call: TRBJ2-7; d_call: .; clone_size: few; v_call: TRBV6-2/TRBV6-3; cdr3_aa: CASSVRAFVSYEQYF; cdr3_nt: TGTGCCAGCAGCGTAAGGGCGTTCGTTTCCTACGAGCAGTACTTC
j_call: TRBJ2-1; d_call: TRBD2; clone_size: .; v_call: TRBV24-1; cdr3_aa: CATSDSKTSGVTNEQFF; cdr3_nt: TGTGCCACCAGTGATTCGAAGACTAGCGGGGTGACAAATGAGCAGTTCTTC
j_call: TRBJ2-7; d_call: .; clone_size: many; v_call: TRBV7-9; cdr3_aa: CASSLGGADPFSYEQYF; cdr3_nt: TGTGCCAGCAGCTTAGGTGGGGCGGATCCTTTCTCCTACGAGCAGTACTTC
j_call: TRBJ1-2; d_call: .; clone_size: few; v_call: TRBV5-8; cdr3_aa: CASSGGHGYTF; cdr3_nt: TGTGCCAGCAGTGGCGGCCATGGCTACACCTTC
j_call: TRBJ2-5; d_call: .; clone_size: many; v_call: TRBV12-5; cdr3_aa: CASGNWQETQYF; cdr3_nt: TGTGCTAGTGGGAACTGGCAAGAGACCCAGTACTTC
j_call: TRBJ1-1; d_call: .; clone_size: .; v_call: TRBV29-1; cdr3_aa: CSSSDGNTEAFF; cdr3_nt: TGCAGCAGTTCGGACGGTAACACTGAAGCTTTCTTT
j_call: TRBJ1-2; d_call: .; clone_size: many; v_call: TRBV2; cdr3_aa: CASRPQSGTFGYTF; cdr3_nt: TGTGCCAGCAGGCCCCAGTCGGGGACATTCGGCTACACCTTC
j_call: TRBJ2-5; d_call: TRBD2; clone_size: .; v_call: TRBV7-9; cdr3_aa: CASTEPGGAETQYF; cdr3_nt: TGTGCCAGCACCGAGCCGGGGGGGGCGGAGACCCAGTACTTC
j_call: TRBJ1-2; d_call: TRBD1; clone_size: .; v_call: TRBV30; cdr3_aa: CAWSETGTFYGYTF; cdr3_nt: TGTGCCTGGAGTGAGACAGGGACCTTCTATGGCTACACCTTC
j_call: TRBJ1-6; d_call: .; clone_size: .; v_call: TRBV9; cdr3_aa: CASSDETSPDPYNSPLHF; cdr3_nt: TGTGCCAGCAGCGATGAAACCTCCCCGGACCCCTATAATTCACCCCTCCACTTT
j_call: TRBJ2-7; d_call: TRBD2; clone_size: .; v_call: TRBV6-5; cdr3_aa: CASSRRGASEQYF; cdr3_nt: TGTGCCAGCAGTCGGCGGGGGGCTAGTGAGCAGTACTTC
j_call: TRBJ2-1; d_call: .; clone_size: .; v_call: TRBV20-1; cdr3_aa: CSARAGGEHNEQFF; cdr3_nt: TGCAGTGCTAGAGCCGGGGGAGAGCACAATGAGCAGTTCTTC
j_call: TRBJ1-5; d_call: .; clone_size: few; v_call: TRBV4-1; cdr3_aa: CASSLRGGNNQPQHF; cdr3_nt: TGCGCCAGCAGCCTCCGCGGGGGTAACAATCAGCCCCAGCATTTT
j_call: TRBJ2-5; d_call: .; clone_size: many; v_call: TRBV7-8; cdr3_aa: CASSSPAGVQTQYF; cdr3_nt: TGTGCCAGCAGCTCCCCGGCAGGGGTACAGACCCAGTACTTC